The clone carrying this TCR beta chain was seen a handful of times. The antigen remains unidentified. This sample was included in a study of CD8 T cells in ankylosing spondylitis. Making use of molecular barcodes, quantitative 5'-RACE generated TCR beta libraries. TCRdb itself ran the 5' RACE reads through MiXCR, one entry per CDR3 protein. The sample lists about 160,000 distinct CDR3 sequences; roughly 10% were seen once. Study-level results: Seven or eight highly homologous variants formed a TCR beta motif that appeared characteristic of ankylosing spondylitis blood. Disease-linked clones were CD8+ and relatively rare in peripheral blood.

The sequence was obtained from a female donor with ankylosing spondylitis or in good health (not recorded which). The sample was blood, either unsorted or a sorted T cell fraction (not recorded which).

CDR3 sequence (DNA): TGTGCCAGCAGCTTAGAAGGTTCTGGGAAGGTGGAAGCTTTCTTT. Amino acids: CASSLEGSGKVEAFF. The genes are TRBV7-2 and TRBJ1-1; D gene unclear. This CDR3 has 15 residues. Deletions cut 1 base from V and 8 bases from J, with 17 bases between. Germline V lookup: CDR1 SGHTA, CDR2 FQGNSA.